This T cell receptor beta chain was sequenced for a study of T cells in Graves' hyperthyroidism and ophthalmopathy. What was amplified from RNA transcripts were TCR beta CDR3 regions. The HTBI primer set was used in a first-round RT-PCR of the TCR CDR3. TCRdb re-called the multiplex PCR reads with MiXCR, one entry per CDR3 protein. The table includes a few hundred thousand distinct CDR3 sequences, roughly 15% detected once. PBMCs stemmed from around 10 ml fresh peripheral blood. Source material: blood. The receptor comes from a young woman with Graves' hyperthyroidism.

For the CDR3, the DNA is TGCGCCAGCAGCCTTCAGGGGAGCGGGGGGACTGAAGCTTTCTTT. It codes for CASSLQGSGGTEAFF. The V call is TRBV5-1, the J call TRBJ1-1; tentatively, D is TRBD1 (6 bases). The CDR3 runs to 15 residues. Looked up from germline, CDR1 is SGHRS and CDR2 is YFSETQ. V lost 4 bases and J lost 5, with 18 bases in between. Looking up the rest from reference TRBV5-1 and TRBJ1-1 gives the full variable domain: KAGVTQTPRYLIKTRGQQVTLSCSPISGHRSVSWYQQTPGQGLQFLFEYFSETQRNKGNFPGRFSGRQFSNSRSEMNVSTLELGDSALYLCASSLQGSGGTEAFFGQGTRLTVV.